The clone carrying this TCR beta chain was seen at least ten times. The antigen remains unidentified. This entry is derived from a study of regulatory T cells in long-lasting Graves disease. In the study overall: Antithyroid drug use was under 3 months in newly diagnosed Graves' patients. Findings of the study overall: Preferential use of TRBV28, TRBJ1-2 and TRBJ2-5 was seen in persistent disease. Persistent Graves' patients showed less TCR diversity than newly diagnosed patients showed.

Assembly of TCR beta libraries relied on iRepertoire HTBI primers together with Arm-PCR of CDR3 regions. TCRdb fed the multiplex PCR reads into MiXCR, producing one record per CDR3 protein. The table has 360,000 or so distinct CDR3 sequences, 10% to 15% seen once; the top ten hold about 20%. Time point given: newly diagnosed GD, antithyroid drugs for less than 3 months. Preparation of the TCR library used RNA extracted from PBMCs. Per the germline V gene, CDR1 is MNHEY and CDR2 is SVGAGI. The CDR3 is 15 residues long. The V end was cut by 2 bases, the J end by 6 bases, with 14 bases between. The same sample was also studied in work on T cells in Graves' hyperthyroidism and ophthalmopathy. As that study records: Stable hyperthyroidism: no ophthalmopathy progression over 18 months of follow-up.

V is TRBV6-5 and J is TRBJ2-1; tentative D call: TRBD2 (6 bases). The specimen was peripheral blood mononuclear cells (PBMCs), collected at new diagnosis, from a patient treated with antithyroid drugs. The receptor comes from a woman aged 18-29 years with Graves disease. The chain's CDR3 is CASSYAWGRSNEQFF. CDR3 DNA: TGTGCCAGCAGTTACGCATGGGGGAGGTCCAATGAGCAGTTCTTC.